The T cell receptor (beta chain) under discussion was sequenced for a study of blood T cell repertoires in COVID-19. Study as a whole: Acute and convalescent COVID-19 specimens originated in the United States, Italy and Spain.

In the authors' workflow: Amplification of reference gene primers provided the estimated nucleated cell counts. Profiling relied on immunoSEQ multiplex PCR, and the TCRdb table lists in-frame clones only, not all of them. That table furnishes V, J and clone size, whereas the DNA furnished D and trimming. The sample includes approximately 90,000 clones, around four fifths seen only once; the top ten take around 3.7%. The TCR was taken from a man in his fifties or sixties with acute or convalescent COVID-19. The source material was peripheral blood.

CDR3 protein: CASSAQGARVNTEAFF. In DNA, the CDR3 is TGTGCCAGCAGTGCACAGGGGGCCCGGGTGAACACTGAAGCTTTCTTT. This chain joins TRBV27 and TRBJ1-1, with 9 bases fitting TRBD1. The CDR3 consists of 16 residues. J was trimmed by 0 bases and V by 5 bases; bases with no gene match: 7. The germline V gene encodes CDR1 MNHEY and CDR2 SMNVEV (reference sequence).